This TCR beta chain was recorded in a study of blood T cell repertoires in COVID-19. About the research overall: COVID-19 samples collected from the United States, Italy and Spain covered acute and convalescent phases. PBMCs, B-cell-depleted T cells, or T cells provided the cDNA or gDNA that made up the material.

Germline CDR1 reads SGHRS; CDR2 reads YFSETQ. V lost 3 bases and J lost 4; bases outside the gene matches: 7. The CDR3 has 16 amino acids. Sequenced by immunoSEQ multiplex PCR; TCRdb stores in-frame clones only, minus some. The sample records 150,000 to 180,000 clones, roughly 83% being singletons. The TCR originated in a woman aged 55 to 70 with COVID-19, enrolled during active disease. The chain combines TRBV5-1 with TRBJ2-1, with 10 bases aligning to TRBD1. Sequenced input: peripheral blood. The CDR3 protein is CASSYNGQGVYNEQFF. The CDR3 bases are TGCGCCAGCAGCTATAACGGACAGGGGGTTTACAATGAGCAGTTCTTC.